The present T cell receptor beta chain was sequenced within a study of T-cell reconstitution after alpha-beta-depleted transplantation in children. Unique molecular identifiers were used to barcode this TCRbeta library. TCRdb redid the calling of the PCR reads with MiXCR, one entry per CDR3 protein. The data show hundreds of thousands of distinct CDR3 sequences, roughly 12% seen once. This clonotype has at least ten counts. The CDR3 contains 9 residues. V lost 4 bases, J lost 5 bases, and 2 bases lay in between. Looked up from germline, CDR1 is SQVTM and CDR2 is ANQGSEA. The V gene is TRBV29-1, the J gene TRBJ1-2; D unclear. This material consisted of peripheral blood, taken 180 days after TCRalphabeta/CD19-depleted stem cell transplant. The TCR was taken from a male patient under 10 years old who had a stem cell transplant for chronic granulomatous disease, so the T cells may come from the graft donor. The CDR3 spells CSVGYGYTF. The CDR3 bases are TGCAGCGTTGGGTATGGCTACACCTTC.